This TCR beta chain was found in a study of blood T cell repertoires in COVID-19. On the study more broadly: The study drew acute and convalescent COVID-19 samples from the United States, Italy and Spain. PBMCs, B-cell-depleted T cells, or T cells were the source of the cDNA or gDNA that made up the material.

Here immunoSEQ multiplex PCR was the method, and the copy in TCRdb shows in-frame clones only, minus some. The data hold some 180,000 clones, with 81% observed a single time. The CDR3 consists of 12 residues. Trimming took 4 bases from V and 8 from J, leaving 11 bases between them. Germline-derived CDR1 and CDR2 are LGHDT and YNNKEL (reference sequence). This sequence originates from a woman aged 40 to 55 with COVID-19, enrolled during active disease. J is TRBJ1-2 and V is TRBV3-1 (or the pseudogene TRBV3-2); D is uncertain. The sequencing sample was made of peripheral blood. The CDR3 DNA sequence: TGTGCCAGCAGCCCCGATCTGGGCGGCTACACCTTC. It codes for CASSPDLGGYTF.